Below are 17 T cell receptor beta chains sequenced from a single sample in a study of cytomegalovirus exposure and HLA in healthy donors. PCR primers comprised 60 Vbeta and 13 Jbeta primers. Method: immunoSEQ multiplex PCR; TCRdb's copy keeps in-frame clones and lacks some. Among 150,000 to 200,000 clones listed, around 85% were seen once. Source material: PBMCs. The receptors here all came from a woman aged 45 to 65 in good health and CMV-seronegative.

The rearrangement uses TRBV6-5 and TRBJ1-1; weak D call: TRBD1 (5 bases). There are 13 residues in the CDR3. Germline V gene data show CDR1 as MNHEY and CDR2 as SVGAGI. Trimming removed 2 bases from V and 3 bases from J, with 7 bases in between. In DNA form, the CDR3 reads TGTGCCAGCAGTTACAAGGGGTACACTGAAGCTTTCTTT. Protein: CASSYKGYTEAFF.

The chain uses TRBV6-1 and TRBJ2-7; 8 nucleotides match TRBD1. The length of the CDR3 is 15 residues. The V and J ends lost 1 base and 5 bases, in that order; junction bases with no gene match: 7. Germline CDR1 MNHNS, CDR2 SASEGT. The CDR3 sequence: CASSEEDRDGDEQYF. CDR3 DNA: TGTGCCAGCAGTGAAGAGGACAGGGACGGGGACGAGCAGTACTTC.

V gene TRBV28 combines with J gene TRBJ2-4, with D unclear. Germline CDR1 MDHEN, CDR2 SYDVKM. This CDR3 comprises 13 residues. V gave up 7 bases and J gave up 3 bases, with 10 bases separating them. The CDR3 here is CASIHSGKNIQYF. CDR3 sequence (DNA): TGTGCCAGCATCCATTCGGGCAAAAACATTCAGTACTTC. The full variable domain, completed using reference TRBV28 and TRBJ2-4, is DVKVTQSSRYLVKRTGEKVFLECVQDMDHENMFWYRQDPGLGLRLIYFSYDVKMKEKGDIPEGYSVSREKKERFSLILESASTNQTSMYLCASIHSGKNIQYFGAGTRLSVL.

This clone was counted at least ten times. The rearrangement uses TRBV4-3 and TRBJ2-1, with 10 bases aligning to TRBD2. The CDR3 spans 16 residues. Trimming removed 1 base from V and 0 bases from J; junction bases left unmatched: 0. Germline V gene data show CDR1 as LGHNA and CDR2 as YSLEER. CDR3 sequence: CASSQGLAGSYNEQFF. The CDR3 bases are TGCGCCAGCAGCCAAGGACTAGCGGGCTCCTACAATGAGCAGTTCTTC.

This chain links TRBV15 with TRBJ2-6; TRBD2 aligns across 8 bases. V was clipped by 1 base and J by 0 bases; unmatched bases: 20. The V gene's germline CDR1 is LNHNV and CDR2 YYDKDF (reference sequence). There are 23 residues in the CDR3. The CDR3 DNA is TGTGCCACCAGCAGAGTGGGGCCCCGATTGTGGACTAGCCAGAGCTCTGGGGCCAACGTCCTGACTTTC. Its protein product is CATSRVGPRLWTSQSSGANVLTF.

In its sample, this clone was seen once. The chain links TRBV7-7 to TRBJ2-6; D possibly corresponds to TRBD1 (6 bases). CDR1 is SSHAT and CDR2 is FNYEAQ in the germline V gene (reference sequence). V was clipped by 5 bases and J by 2 bases, with 16 bases between them. This CDR3 comprises 17 residues. CDR3 nucleotides: TGTGCCAGCAGCCTCACAGGGATAGGCGCTGGGGCCAACGTCCTGACTTTC. It encodes CASSLTGIGAGANVLTF.

The chain couples TRBV6-6 to TRBJ1-2, with 10 bases identical to TRBD1. Germline assignment: CDR1 MNHNY and CDR2 SVGAGI (reference sequence). The CDR3 is made up of 15 amino acids. The J segment lost 6 bases and the V segment lost 0 bases, leaving 4 bases of the junction unmatched. The CDR3 nucleotides are TGTGCCAGCAGTTACTCGGGGGACAGGGGCGATGGCTACACCTTC. It encodes CASSYSGDRGDGYTF.

The chain carries TRBV19 and TRBJ2-1; D ambiguous. Germline V lookup: CDR1 LNHDA, CDR2 SQIVND (reference sequence). V was pared by 2 bases and J by 6 bases, with 14 bases between. CDR3 length equals 15 residues. CDR3 in DNA: TGTGCCAGTAGTATATCAAGCCCTACGGGCAATGAGCAGTTCTTC. This gives the protein CASSISSPTGNEQFF. Filled out from reference TRBV19 and TRBJ2-1, the complete variable domain reads DGGITQSPKYLFRKEGQNVTLSCEQNLNHDAMYWYRQDPGQGLRLIYYSQIVNDFQKGDIAEGYSVSREKKESFPLTVTSAQKNPTAFYLCASSISSPTGNEQFFGPGTRLTVL.

As concerns this clone: No conserved phenylalanine or tryptophan is present at the end of the CDR3, so a read error is the likely explanation. The genes are TRBV11-2 and TRBJ2-7, with 7 positions matching TRBD2. CDR1 is SGHAT, CDR2 FQNNGV, per germline. The CDR3 has 16 amino acids. The V and J ends lost 2 bases and 2 bases, in that order; junction bases with no gene match: 9. The DNA of the CDR3 is TGTGCCAGCAGCTTATTAGGGAGCGGGAACACCTACGAGCAGTACCTC. Its protein is CASSLLGSGNTYEQYL.

This sequence joins TRBV6-1 and TRBJ1-2; tentatively, D is TRBD1 (5 bases). V lost 6 bases and J 3 bases, leaving 14 bases between the germline ends. The CDR3 has 14 residues. In germline, CDR1 is MNHNS, CDR2 SASEGT. In nucleotides, the CDR3 is TGTGCCAGCAGGAAGACAGATTCCTACTATGGCTACACCTTC. Translating it yields CASRKTDSYYGYTF.

The chain joins TRBV11-2 to TRBJ1-5, with a tentative D call TRBD1 (6 bases). Trimming left V 6 bases short and J 0 bases short, with 9 bases between. Germline V gene lookup returns CDR1 SGHAT and CDR2 FQNNGV. The CDR3 length is 14 residues. The CDR3 here is CASSGGISNQPQHF. Written as DNA, the CDR3 is TGTGCCAGCAGTGGGGGCATTAGCAATCAGCCCCAGCATTTT.

The chain has TRBV28 and TRBJ1-5; 7 nucleotides match TRBD1. Germline V gives CDR1 MDHEN, CDR2 SYDVKM. CDR3 length: 14 residues. The ends lost 5 bases at V and 6 bases at J; junction bases unmatched: 7. The CDR3 bases are TGTGCCAGCAGTAAGTACAGGGGTGGTCAGCCCCAGCATTTT. It is translated as CASSKYRGGQPQHF.

This clone was seen a few times. V and J are TRBV6-7 and TRBJ1-1; 10 nucleotides align to TRBD1. TRBV6-7 is given ORF status, its function remaining uncertain. The CDR3 runs to 17 residues. V gave up 2 bases and J gave up 1 base; unmatched junction bases: 7. The CDR3 loop is CASSYRGQGGRNTEAFF. The CDR3 DNA is TGTGCCAGCAGTTACCGCGGACAGGGGGGTAGGAACACTGAAGCTTTCTTT.

Comment on this clone: Sequence at one end of the junction differs from germline and may be a read error. This CDR3 is also generated by other DNA sequences in the sample. The gene calls are TRBV11-2 and TRBJ2-6, with 9 bases identical to TRBD1. This CDR3 comprises 16 residues. From germline, CDR1 is SGHAT and CDR2 FQNNGV. CDR3 region: CASSQTGGTGANVLTF. In nucleotides, the CDR3 is TGTGCCAGCAGCCAAACAGGGGGCACCGGGGCCAACGTCCTGACCTTC.

The CDR3 DNA is TGTGCCAGCTCGTCAACAGGGTCACCCTACAATGAGCAGTTCTTC. Protein: CASSSTGSPYNEQFF. The rearrangement joins TRBV18 to TRBJ2-1; TRBD1 is a possible D gene (6 bases). V lost 6 bases and J lost 2, with 14 bases in between. The CDR3 runs 15 residues. CDR1 KGHSH and CDR2 LQKENI come from the germline V gene. The full variable domain, with the rest looked up from reference TRBV18 and TRBJ2-1, is NAGVMQNPRHLVRRRGQEARLRCSPMKGHSHVYWYRQLPEEGLKFMVYLQKENIIDESGMPKERFSAEFPKEGPSILRIQQVVRGDSAAYFCASSSTGSPYNEQFFGPGTRLTVL.

V usage is TRBV9 and J usage is TRBJ2-5; 8 bases map to TRBD1. This CDR3 has 16 residues. Germline CDR1 reads SGDLS; CDR2 reads YYNGEE. V shed 0 bases, J shed 1 base, and the junction held 5 bases outside the gene matches. The CDR3 nucleotides read TGTGCCAGCAGCGTAGAGGGCAGGGGGCGCCAAGAGACCCAGTACTTC. Its protein product is CASSVEGRGRQETQYF.

The V and J genes are TRBV5-4 and TRBJ2-5, with 10 bases aligning to TRBD2. V lost 2 bases and J lost 4; bases outside the gene matches: 8. This CDR3 has 16 residues. Germline V gene lookup returns CDR1 SGHNT and CDR2 YYREEE (reference sequence). The CDR3 reads CASSFGASGSRETQYF. CDR3 nucleotides: TGTGCCAGCAGCTTTGGGGCTAGCGGGAGTCGAGAGACCCAGTACTTC.